This T cell receptor beta chain stems from a study of blood T cell repertoires in COVID-19 (dated by TCRdb to 2018 to 2020). Notes on the research overall: Samples covering the acute and convalescent phases of COVID-19 were provided by collaborators in the United States, Italy and Spain. The repertoires were released in a freely available public database meant as a resource for research on the immune response to SARS-CoV-2. A de-identified subject ID, COVID-19 status, age in years and sex were almost always included in the sample metadata. Where available, HLA class I and class II types were taken from metadata supplied by the sample provider and were not determined by assay-based typing. The prospective study material was composed of cDNA or gDNA derived from T cells, B-cell-depleted T cells, or PBMCs. The dataset comprised deeply sampled blood TCRbeta repertoires from subjects exposed to, actively infected with, or recovered from COVID-19. The samples were drawn from two sources: the first 160 participants of the ongoing ImmuneRACE study, and some 1,300 subjects contributed by 6 global collaborators. Study-wide conclusions, independent of this receptor: How much clinical and demographic metadata was included differed by source and by participant, and the metadata was provided uncurated.

TCRbeta CDR3 regions were amplified from genomic DNA using the immunoSEQ Assay, a bias-controlled multiplex PCR. In the source study's methods: Within the assay, amplification of reference gene primers was used to estimate how many nucleated cells each sample contained. Sequence reads were collapsed and filtered to measure the absolute abundance of every unique TCRbeta CDR3 rearrangement. For each sample, productive Simpson clonality was calculated as the square root of Simpson's diversity index across productive rearrangements. What TCRdb holds here is the immuneACCESS table cut down to in-frame rearrangements. Part of the clones is not present; checked against another copy, under half of the missing clones reflect an unresolved V gene, and the others are unexplained. V, J and clone size derive from that table, while D and trimming were established from the DNA sequence. This sample lists about 230,000 clones; around 83% were detected once. The biggest ten clones account for around 7.2% of the sample.

Each collaborating institution followed its own protocols to collect whole blood in K2EDTA tubes. Collaborator samples were shipped for TCRbeta analysis as frozen whole blood, isolated PBMCs, or DNA extracted from either sample type. V lost 5 bases and J lost 2 bases, and the count of bases not matched to a germline gene is 8. Based on the germline V gene (reference sequence), the CDR1 and CDR2 sequences are MNHEY and SMNVEV. The CDR3 spans 15 residues, from the cysteine through the phenylalanine. The entry retains the CDR3 DNA only, 45 bases that are in frame from base 1. With respect to this clone: The antigen it binds to is not known. Base-call qualities are not available, and no considerably larger clone is one nucleotide away.

This clonotype was obtained from a woman aged 45-65 years with acute or convalescent COVID-19. Sequencing was done on a sample of peripheral blood. The chain was built from TRBV27 and TRBJ1-1, with 7 bases in between that match TRBD1. CDR3 sequence: CASSVQDRVNTEAFF. The sequence in DNA is TGTGCCAGCAGTGTTCAAGACAGGGTTAACACTGAAGCTTTCTTT.